This T cell receptor (beta chain) comes out of a study of shared clonotypes between healthy human individuals (dated by TCRdb to the early 2020s). In the study overall: A couple of women and three men aged 18 to 49 years were included in the cohort. Per donor, three plates each were used for CD4 naive and CD4 memory, two for CD8 naive, and one for CD8 memory. Blood TCR repertoires of about 5 healthy adults were deeply sequenced to estimate repertoire size and the extent of clonotype sharing between individuals. Different laboratories and diverse techniques were used to prepare libraries and sequence TCR repertoires, to increase sequencing depth and limit assay-specific biases. Each donor's leukapheresis produced roughly between about 0.8 and 10 billion PBMCs.

Relative to germline, V is 6 bases shorter and J is 8 bases shorter, with 8 bases between their ends. From the cysteine through the phenylalanine, the CDR3 covers 10 amino acids. The DNA shown is the 30-base CDR3, in frame from base 1. Sequences SQVTM (CDR1) and ANQGSEA (CDR2) are obtained from the germline V gene. TCR CDR3 regions were amplified from genomic DNA by multiplex PCR using the deep immunoSEQ assay. Extracted genomic DNA from each cell subset was spread evenly across all wells of several immunoSEQ 96-well plates, with each plate serving as a replicate. For sorted subsets, around 0.2 ug genomic DNA, equal to 30,000 or so T cell genomes, was loaded into each replicate PCR. Purified libraries were quantified with a Qubit 3.0 fluorometer, sized on a Bioanalyzer 2100, and re-quantified with the KAPA Library Quantification kit. A separate single-read 150-cycle Illumina NextSeq 550 flow cell was used to sequence each immunoSEQ 96-well plate. The source study handled its data this way. The immunoSEQ output contained only junctional sequences without quality scores, so filtering could not match that applied to full-length reads. To assign V/J genes and CDR3, sequences were annotated using PyIR, a Python wrapper for IgBLAST v1.9, with IMGT germline references. Any read was removed if the V/J assignment was weak (E-value above 1e-6), the CDR3 was missing, or the read contained stop codons, out-of-frame junctions, or ambiguous translated residues. V3J clonotypes were defined as sequences sharing the same inferred V gene, J gene, and CDR3 amino acid sequence. Percentage overlap between repertoires was calculated by dividing the number of shared unique clonotypes by the size of the smaller repertoire. Three approaches were used to assess repertoire richness: RTK rarefaction, the Chao1 estimator, and Recon v2.1 estimates of unobserved clonotypes. OLGA was used to compute generation probabilities for all TCRbeta clonotypes that the gDNA method yielded from a few donors. This immuneACCESS table, as held by TCRdb, lists in-frame sequences with V and J called but not all clones. Of the missing ones, under half trace to an unresolved V gene in checked studies; the others have no known cause. That table furnishes V, J and clone size, whereas the DNA furnished D and trimming. For this sample there are some 2 million clones; 90% to 95% appear just once. Approximately 0.13% of the sample lies in the top ten.

Healthy HIV-negative adults with no recently reported acute infections or vaccinations were included as donors. Every donor was a Caucasian adult residing in Nashville, Tennessee, USA. CD4+ T cells were enriched through magnetic negative selection, after which naive cells were positively selected on CD45RA and the remaining negative fraction served as the memory subset. Blood was obtained by leukapheresis, after which PBMCs were separated by Ficoll-Histopaque density gradient centrifugation and cryopreserved in liquid nitrogen vapor phase. Purity and quantity of every magnetically sorted T cell population were checked by analytical flow cytometry. From each sorted fraction, genomic DNA was isolated and quantified by UV absorbance on a Nanodrop 2000c. Note on this clone: The antigen this receptor binds is unknown. Base-call qualities are not available, and no considerably larger clone is one nucleotide away.

Overall study outcomes, separate from this receptor: Higher generation probabilities were observed for clonotypes shared by all four sorted-subset donors than for non-shared clonotypes. When a few donors were compared, the shared fraction of clonotypes was about 5% for naive CD4, 3.5% for naive CD8, 2.3% for memory CD4, and approximately 0.4% for memory CD8. The small number of donors limited the genetic and exposure-history diversity represented. Sampling was restricted to blood, and TCR repertoires in tissues likely differ from the TCR repertoires found in blood. Naive subsets generally had larger estimated clonotype richness than memory subsets. Even with the large sequencing depth, rarefaction of the sorted-subset datasets indicated that sequencing was incomplete. Pairwise subsampling indicated that sequencing depth was expected to affect the degree of clonotype sharing among donors.

The rearrangement combines TRBV29-1 with TRBJ2-1; tentative D gene TRBD1, with 5 bases matching. Sequencing was performed on naive CD4+ T cells sorted from blood. The intended sense of this specimen's cell subset or site label: CD45RA+ positively selected. This sequence was found in a man between 18 and 29 years old in good health. The nucleotide sequence is given as TGCAGCGTATCAGGGTATGAGCAGTTCTTC. This gives the protein CSVSGYEQFF.